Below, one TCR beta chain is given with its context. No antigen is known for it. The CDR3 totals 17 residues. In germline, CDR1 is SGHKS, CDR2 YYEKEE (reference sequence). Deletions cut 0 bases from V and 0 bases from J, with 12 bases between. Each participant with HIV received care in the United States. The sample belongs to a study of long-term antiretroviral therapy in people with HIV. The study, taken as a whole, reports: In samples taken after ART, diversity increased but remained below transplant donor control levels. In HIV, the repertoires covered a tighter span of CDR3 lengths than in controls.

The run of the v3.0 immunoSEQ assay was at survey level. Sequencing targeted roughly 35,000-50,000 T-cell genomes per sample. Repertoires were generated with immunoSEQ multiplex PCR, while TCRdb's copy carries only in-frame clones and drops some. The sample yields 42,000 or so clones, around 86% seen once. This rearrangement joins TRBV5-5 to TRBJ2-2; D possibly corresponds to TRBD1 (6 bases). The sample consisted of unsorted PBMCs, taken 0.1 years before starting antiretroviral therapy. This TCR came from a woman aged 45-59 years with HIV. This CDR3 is CASSLDWDIANTGELFF. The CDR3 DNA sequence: TGTGCCAGCAGCTTGGATTGGGACATCGCGAACACCGGGGAGCTGTTTTTT.